This T cell receptor beta chain was recorded in a study of blood T cell repertoires in COVID-19. Some clones are missing from TCRdb's copy, which holds only in-frame ones; the method was immunoSEQ multiplex PCR. The data hold about 80,000 clones, with about 90% observed a single time. Germline V gene sequence: CDR1 LNHDA, CDR2 SQIVND (reference sequence). This CDR3 has 16 residues. V lost 4 bases to trimming and J lost 4 bases; unmatched junction nucleotides: 8. The source material was peripheral blood. The origin of this receptor is a woman at least 80 years old with acute or convalescent COVID-19. V usage is TRBV19 and J usage is TRBJ2-7; 12 bases map to TRBD1. CDR3 protein: CASSRQGQGAGYEQYF. The CDR3, as DNA: TGTGCCAGTAGTAGACAGGGACAGGGGGCTGGATACGAGCAGTACTTC.